This record concerns one TCR beta chain sequence. The data stem from a study of PD-L1 blockade in urothelial cancer. Study as a whole: Most patients, twenty-five of 29, were males with bladder-origin cancer. Blood underwent analysis 3 weeks (second dose) and 6 weeks after treatment began. Median blood clonality was around 0.08, with about 81,000 unique TCRs.

Repertoires were generated with immunoSEQ multiplex PCR, while TCRdb's copy carries only in-frame clones and drops some. Here the sample spans around 34,000 clones, 85% being singletons. Losses at the gene ends were 6 bases for V and 5 bases for J; bases not matched to a gene: 8. Germline CDR1 and CDR2: WNHNN and SYGVQD (reference sequence). The length of the CDR3 is 14 residues. The time point was: pretreatment peripheral blood. The source of this sequence is a man older than 75 with urothelial cancer. Sequencing was performed on PBMCs, taken around atezolizumab (anti-PD-L1) treatment. The chain links TRBV10-1 to TRBJ1-1, with TRBD1 identical over 8 bases. The chain's CDR3 is CASRRGQGSTEAFF. CDR3 sequence (DNA): TGCGCCAGCAGAAGAGGACAGGGATCAACTGAAGCTTTCTTT.